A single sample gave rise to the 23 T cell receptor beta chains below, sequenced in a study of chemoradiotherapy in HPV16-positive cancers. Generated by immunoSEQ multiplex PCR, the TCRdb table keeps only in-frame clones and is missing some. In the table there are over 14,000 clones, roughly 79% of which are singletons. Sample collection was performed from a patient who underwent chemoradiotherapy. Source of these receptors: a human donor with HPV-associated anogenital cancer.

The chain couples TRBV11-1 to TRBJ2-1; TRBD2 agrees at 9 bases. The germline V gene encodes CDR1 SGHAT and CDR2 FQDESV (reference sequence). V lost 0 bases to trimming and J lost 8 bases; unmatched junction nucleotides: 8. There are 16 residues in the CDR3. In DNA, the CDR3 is TGTGCCAGCAGCTTAGCGCTGGCGGGGGGGATCCATGAGCAGTTCTTC. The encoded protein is CASSLALAGGIHEQFF.

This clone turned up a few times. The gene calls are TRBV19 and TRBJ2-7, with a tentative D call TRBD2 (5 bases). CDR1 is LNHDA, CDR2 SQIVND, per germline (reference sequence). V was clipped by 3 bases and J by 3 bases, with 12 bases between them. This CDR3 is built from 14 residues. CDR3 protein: CASSMIPGSYEQYF. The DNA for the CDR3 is TGTGCCAGTAGTATGATCCCGGGGAGCTACGAGCAGTACTTC.

For the CDR3, the DNA is TGTGCCAGCAGCCGGGGACAGGGGGCCCTCTCCTTCTCTGGGGCCAACGTCCTGACTTTC. It encodes CASSRGQGALSFSGANVLTF. The gene calls are TRBV13 and TRBJ2-6; 12 bases match TRBD1. The CDR3 runs 20 residues. V shed 5 bases and J 0 bases; nucleotides not matched to a gene: 11. The germline V gene has CDR1 PRHDT and CDR2 FYEKMQ (reference sequence).

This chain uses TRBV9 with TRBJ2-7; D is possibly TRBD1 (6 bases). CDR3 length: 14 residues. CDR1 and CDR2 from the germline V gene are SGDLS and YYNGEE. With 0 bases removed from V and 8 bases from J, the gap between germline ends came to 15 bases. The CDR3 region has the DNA TGTGCCAGCAGCGTAGCAGGGGAGTTTATGCAGCAGTACTTC. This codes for CASSVAGEFMQQYF.

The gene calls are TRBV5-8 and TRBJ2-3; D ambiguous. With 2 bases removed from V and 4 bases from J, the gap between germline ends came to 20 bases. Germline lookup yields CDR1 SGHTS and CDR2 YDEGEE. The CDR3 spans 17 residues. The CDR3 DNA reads TGTGCCAGCAGCTTACAACACCTCATCATCTCTGCAGATACGCAGTATTTT. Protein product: CASSLQHLIISADTQYF. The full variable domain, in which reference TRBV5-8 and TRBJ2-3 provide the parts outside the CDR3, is EAGVTQSPTHLIKTRGQQATLRCSPISGHTSVYWYQQALGLGLQFLLWYDEGEERNRGNFPPRFSGRQFPNYSSELNVNALELEDSALYLCASSLQHLIISADTQYFGPGTRLTVL.

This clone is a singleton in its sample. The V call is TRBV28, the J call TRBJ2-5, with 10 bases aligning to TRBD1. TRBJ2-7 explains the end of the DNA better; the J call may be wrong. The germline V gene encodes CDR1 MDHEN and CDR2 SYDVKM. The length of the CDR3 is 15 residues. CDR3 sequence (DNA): TGTGCCAGCAGTTCCCGGGACAGGGGTTTGTACGAGCAGTACTTC. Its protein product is CASSSRDRGLYEQYF.

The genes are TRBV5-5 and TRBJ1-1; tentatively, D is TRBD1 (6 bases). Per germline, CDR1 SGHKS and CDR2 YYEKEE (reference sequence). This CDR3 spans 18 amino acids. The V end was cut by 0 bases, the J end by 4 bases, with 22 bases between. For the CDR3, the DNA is TGTGCCAGCAGCTTGGTTTTTTCAGGGGCTTTATACCCCACTGAAGCTTTCTTT. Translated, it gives CASSLVFSGALYPTEAFF.

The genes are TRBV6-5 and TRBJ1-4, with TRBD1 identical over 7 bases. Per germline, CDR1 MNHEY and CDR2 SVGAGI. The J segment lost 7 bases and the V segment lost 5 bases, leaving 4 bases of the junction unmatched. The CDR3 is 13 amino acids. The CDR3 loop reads CASSDRVFEKLFF. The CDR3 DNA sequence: TGTGCCAGCAGTGACAGGGTCTTTGAAAAACTGTTTTTT.

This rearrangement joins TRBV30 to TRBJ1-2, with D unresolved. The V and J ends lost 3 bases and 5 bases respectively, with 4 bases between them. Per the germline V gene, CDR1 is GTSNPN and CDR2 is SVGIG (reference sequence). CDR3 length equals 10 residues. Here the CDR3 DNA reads TGTGCCTGGAGGGGATATGGCTACACCTTC. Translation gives CAWRGYGYTF.

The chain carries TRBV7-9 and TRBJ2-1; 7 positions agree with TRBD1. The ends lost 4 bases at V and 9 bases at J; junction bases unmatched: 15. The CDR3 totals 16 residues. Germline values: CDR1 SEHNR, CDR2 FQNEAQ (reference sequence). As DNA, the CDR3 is TGTGCCAGCAGCTCCAGACAGGGAAGAGGTGTCGGTGAGCAGTTCTTC. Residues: CASSSRQGRGVGEQFF.

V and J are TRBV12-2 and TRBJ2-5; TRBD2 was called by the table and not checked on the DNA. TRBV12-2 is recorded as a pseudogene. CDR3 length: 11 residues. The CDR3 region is CASRILETQYF. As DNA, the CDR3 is TGTGCAAGTCGAATCCTAGAAACCCAGTACTTC.

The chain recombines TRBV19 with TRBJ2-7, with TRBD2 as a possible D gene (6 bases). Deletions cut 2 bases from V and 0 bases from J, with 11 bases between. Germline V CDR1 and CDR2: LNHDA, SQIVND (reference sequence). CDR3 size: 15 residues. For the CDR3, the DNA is TGTGCCAGTAGTATAAGGAGGGACGGCTCCTACGAGCAGTACTTC. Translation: CASSIRRDGSYEQYF.

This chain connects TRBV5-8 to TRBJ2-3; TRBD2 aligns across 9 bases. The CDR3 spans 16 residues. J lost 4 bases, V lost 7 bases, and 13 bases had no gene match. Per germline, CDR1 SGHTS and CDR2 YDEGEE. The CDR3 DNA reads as TGTGCCAGCCCGAGTCCTCCGGGACTAGCTTCAGATACGCAGTATTTT. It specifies CASPSPPGLASDTQYF.

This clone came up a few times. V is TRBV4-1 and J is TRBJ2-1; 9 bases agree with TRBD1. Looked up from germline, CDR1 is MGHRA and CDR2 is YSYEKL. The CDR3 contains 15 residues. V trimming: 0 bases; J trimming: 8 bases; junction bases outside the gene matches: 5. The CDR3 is CASSQDLTGGYEQFF. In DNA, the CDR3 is TGCGCCAGCAGCCAAGATCTGACAGGGGGTTATGAGCAGTTCTTC.

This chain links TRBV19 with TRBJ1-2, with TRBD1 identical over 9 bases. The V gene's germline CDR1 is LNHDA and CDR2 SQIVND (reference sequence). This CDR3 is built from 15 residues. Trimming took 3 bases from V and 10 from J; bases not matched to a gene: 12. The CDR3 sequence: CASSITRQGVVIYTF. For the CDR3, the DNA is TGTGCCAGTAGTATTACCCGACAGGGGGTGGTTATCTACACCTTC.

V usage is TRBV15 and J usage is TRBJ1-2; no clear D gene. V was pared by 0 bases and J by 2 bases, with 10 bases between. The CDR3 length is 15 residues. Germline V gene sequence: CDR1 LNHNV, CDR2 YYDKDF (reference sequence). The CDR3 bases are TGTGCCACCAGCAGAGATGGGTTCGCGAACTATGGCTACACCTTC. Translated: CATSRDGFANYGYTF.

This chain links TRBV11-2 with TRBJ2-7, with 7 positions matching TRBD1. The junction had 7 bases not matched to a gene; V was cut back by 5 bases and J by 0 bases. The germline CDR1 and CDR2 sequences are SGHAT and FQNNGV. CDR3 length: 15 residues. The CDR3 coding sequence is TGTGCCAGCAGCCACCCGACAGGGTACTCCTACGAGCAGTACTTC. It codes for CASSHPTGYSYEQYF.

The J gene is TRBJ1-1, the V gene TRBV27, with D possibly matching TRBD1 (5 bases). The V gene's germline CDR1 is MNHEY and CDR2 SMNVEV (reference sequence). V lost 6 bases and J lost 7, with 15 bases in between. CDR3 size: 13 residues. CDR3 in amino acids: CASRAGTYFEAFF. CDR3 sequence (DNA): TGTGCCAGCAGGGCGGGGACGTATTTTGAAGCTTTCTTT.

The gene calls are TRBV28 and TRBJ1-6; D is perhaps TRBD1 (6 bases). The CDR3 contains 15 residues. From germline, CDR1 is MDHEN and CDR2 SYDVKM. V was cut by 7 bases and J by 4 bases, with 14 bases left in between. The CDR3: CASKVQGGYNSPLHF. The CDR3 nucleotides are TGTGCCAGCAAAGTACAGGGCGGATATAATTCACCCCTCCACTTT.

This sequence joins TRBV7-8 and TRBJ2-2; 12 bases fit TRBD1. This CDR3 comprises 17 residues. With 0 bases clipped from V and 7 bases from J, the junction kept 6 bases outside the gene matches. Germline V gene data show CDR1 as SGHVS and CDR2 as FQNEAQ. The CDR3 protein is CASSLAGTGGVGGELFF. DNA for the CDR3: TGTGCCAGCAGCTTAGCGGGGACAGGGGGCGTAGGCGGGGAGCTGTTTTTT.

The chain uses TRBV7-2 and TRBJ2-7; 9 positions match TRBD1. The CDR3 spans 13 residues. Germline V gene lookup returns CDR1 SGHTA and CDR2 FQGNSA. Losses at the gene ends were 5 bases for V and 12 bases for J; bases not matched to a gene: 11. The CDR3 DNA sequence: TGTGCCAGCAGCATAAGACAGGGGGGTGCGGCGTACTTC. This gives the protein CASSIRQGGAAYF.

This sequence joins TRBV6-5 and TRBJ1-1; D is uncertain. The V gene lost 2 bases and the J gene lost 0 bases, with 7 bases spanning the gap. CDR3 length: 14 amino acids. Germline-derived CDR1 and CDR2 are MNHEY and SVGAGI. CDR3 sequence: CASSYNAVNTEAFF. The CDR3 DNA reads TGTGCCAGCAGTTACAACGCAGTGAACACTGAAGCTTTCTTT.

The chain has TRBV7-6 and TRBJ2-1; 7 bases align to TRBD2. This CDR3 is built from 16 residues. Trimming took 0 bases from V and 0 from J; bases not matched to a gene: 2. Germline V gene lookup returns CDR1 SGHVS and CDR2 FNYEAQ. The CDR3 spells CASSLAPGGSYNEQFF. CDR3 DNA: TGTGCCAGCAGCTTAGCGCCGGGGGGCTCCTACAATGAGCAGTTCTTC.